These T cell receptor beta chains were read from a single sample in a study of T cells in Graves' hyperthyroidism and ophthalmopathy. One entry per CDR3 protein, called by TCRdb with MiXCR from the multiplex PCR reads. The repertoire consists of some 500,000 distinct CDR3 sequences, with around a quarter occurring once and the leading ten covering approximately 11%. The sample consisted of blood. Receptor source: a woman in her 30s with Graves' ophthalmopathy. The CDR3 runs from the conserved cysteine through the conserved F or W.

V: TRBV6-1; J: TRBJ1-2; CDR3: CASTNGQGARGYTF
V: TRBV29-1; J: TRBJ1-2; CDR3: CSVGAGSRYGYTF
V: TRBV11-2; J: TRBJ2-5; CDR3: CASSLGGAAGVAETQYF
V: TRBV7-2; J: TRBJ1-1; CDR3: CASSLWGSGGTEAFF
V: TRBV12-3/TRBV12-4; J: TRBJ1-1; CDR3: CASSLVRGLAFF
V: TRBV6-1; J: TRBJ1-1; CDR3: CASSERGSWVGTEAFF
V: TRBV12-3/TRBV12-4; J: TRBJ1-5; CDR3: CASTGREGQPQHF
V: TRBV11-1; J: TRBJ2-2; CDR3: CASSLPRGTLNTGELFF
V: TRBV20-1; J: TRBJ2-7; CDR3: CSATDRPNHEQYF
V: TRBV28; J: TRBJ2-5; CDR3: CASSLTGGVGETQYF
V: TRBV11-2; J: TRBJ2-2; CDR3: CASSLDETANTGELFF
V: TRBV10-3; J: TRBJ2-2; CDR3: CAISGIQTNTGELFF
V: TRBV28; J: TRBJ2-6; CDR3: CASNMSPGGANVLTF
V: TRBV28; J: TRBJ2-5; CDR3: CASSLARRDKETQYF
V: TRBV27; J: TRBJ2-2; CDR3: CASSTTGGARSGELFF
V: TRBV6-1; J: TRBJ1-2; CDR3: CASRRGYGYTF
V: TRBV7-6; J: TRBJ2-5; CDR3: CASSLGLGQEWETQYF
V: TRBV12-3/TRBV12-4; J: TRBJ2-7; CDR3: CASRRGSGERGEQYF
V: TRBV6-2/TRBV6-3; J: TRBJ2-7; CDR3: CASSYVGAQTYEQYF
V: TRBV20-1; J: TRBJ2-5; CDR3: CSARHFGGAEGTQYF
V: TRBV5-1; J: TRBJ2-7; CDR3: CASSLSSFAYEQYF
V: TRBV6-5; J: TRBJ2-2; CDR3: CASSWDRVGTGELFF
V: TRBV5-1; J: TRBJ1-2; CDR3: CASSPFQDGHRYGYTF
V: TRBV29-1; J: TRBJ2-2; CDR3: CSVVQQNTGELFF
V: TRBV6-5; J: TRBJ2-6; CDR3: CASSYSLSGANVLTF
V: TRBV7-9; J: TRBJ2-7; CDR3: CASSPQVTSCEQYF
V: TRBV11-2; J: TRBJ2-7; CDR3: CASGSGDLYEQYF
V: TRBV5-4; J: TRBJ2-5; CDR3: CASSLKAGVETQYF
V: TRBV6-5; J: TRBJ1-5; CDR3: CASSYSRDRRNQPQHF
V: TRBV3-1; J: TRBJ2-7; CDR3: CASSQGSAGYATYEQYF
V: TRBV20-1; J: TRBJ2-7; CDR3: CSAREAGSPYEQYF